The present T cell receptor beta chain was sequenced within a study of T cells in Graves' hyperthyroidism and ophthalmopathy. Duration under 3 months, a NOSPECS grade of at least 4, and a Clinical Activity Score of at least 3 characterized the ophthalmopathy patients. RNA transcripts gave rise to amplified TCR beta CDR3 regions. The HTBI set primed first-round TCR CDR3 RT-PCR. TCRdb processed the multiplex PCR reads anew with MiXCR; each CDR3 protein has one entry. The sample yields about 500,000 distinct CDR3 sequences, roughly 17% seen once. CDR3 length equals 12 residues. The V end lost 2 bases, the J end lost 6 bases, and 8 bases lay between the germline ends. This clonotype appeared many times. Its antigen remains unidentified. Study findings and constraints: Most thyroid clonotypes expanded above 0.001 appeared in blood too. From stable hyperthyroidism, ophthalmopathy was set apart by a 13 V-J model. Ophthalmopathy prediction by the model preceded onset by a median about 6 months.

The sequencing sample was made of blood. The source is a woman younger than 30 with Graves' ophthalmopathy. The chain combines TRBV12-3 or TRBV12-4 with TRBJ2-7, with D perhaps matching TRBD1 (5 bases). This CDR3 is CASSLSGFEQYF. Here the CDR3 DNA reads TGTGCCAGCAGTTTATCAGGGTTCGAGCAGTACTTC.